This TCR beta chain emerged from a study of CD8 T cells in ankylosing spondylitis. Study outcomes and limitations: Certain motif variants had earlier appeared in reactive arthritis synovial fluid and blood. Among TCR beta sequences, a motif of eight highly homologous variants appeared characteristic of ankylosing spondylitis blood.

TCRdb processed the 5' RACE reads anew with MiXCR; each CDR3 protein has one entry. The data contain roughly 700,000 distinct CDR3 sequences, about 20% of them singletons. CDR3 length: 15 amino acids. Germline CDR1 reads KGHDR; CDR2 reads SFDVKD. Trimming removed 3 bases from V and 1 base from J, with 12 bases in between. This clonotype was observed a few times. Antigen specificity is unknown. The specimen was blood, either unsorted or a sorted T cell fraction (not recorded which). The sequence was obtained from a male donor with ankylosing spondylitis. The gene calls are TRBV24-1 and TRBJ2-7; no firm D call. CDR3 DNA sequence: TGTGCCACCAGTGATGGGGTCGGTACTTCCTACGAGCAGTACTTC. This translates into CATSDGVGTSYEQYF.